This TCR beta chain appears in the sequencing data of a study of CD8 T cells in ankylosing spondylitis. Points on this clonotype: Its antigen is not known.

V gave up 4 bases and J gave up 0 bases, with 14 bases separating them. The germline gives CDR1 SGHRS, CDR2 YFSETQ. The length of the CDR3 is 16 residues. Broader study findings: CD8+ by phenotype, disease-linked clones were relatively rare in peripheral blood. Reported data indicate significant enrichment of disease-linked clones within matched ankylosing spondylitis synovial fluid. Earlier studies detected some motif variants in reactive arthritis synovial fluid and blood. Characteristic, it appeared, of ankylosing spondylitis blood was a TCR beta motif of roughly 8 highly homologous variants.

In making TCR beta libraries, quantitative 5'-RACE with molecular barcodes was used. MiXCR was run by TCRdb on the 5' RACE reads, yielding one entry per CDR3 protein. The table lists some 840,000 distinct CDR3 sequences, approximately 10% of them singletons, with more than 0.5% in the top ten. The chain uses TRBV5-1 and TRBJ2-1; D gene ambiguous. The source of this sequence is a male donor with ankylosing spondylitis. Specimen: blood, either unsorted or a sorted T cell fraction (not recorded which). The DNA of the CDR3 is TGCGCCAGCAGCGTCAGGTCCGAGAGCTCCTACAATGAGCAGTTCTTC. As protein: CASSVRSESSYNEQFF.